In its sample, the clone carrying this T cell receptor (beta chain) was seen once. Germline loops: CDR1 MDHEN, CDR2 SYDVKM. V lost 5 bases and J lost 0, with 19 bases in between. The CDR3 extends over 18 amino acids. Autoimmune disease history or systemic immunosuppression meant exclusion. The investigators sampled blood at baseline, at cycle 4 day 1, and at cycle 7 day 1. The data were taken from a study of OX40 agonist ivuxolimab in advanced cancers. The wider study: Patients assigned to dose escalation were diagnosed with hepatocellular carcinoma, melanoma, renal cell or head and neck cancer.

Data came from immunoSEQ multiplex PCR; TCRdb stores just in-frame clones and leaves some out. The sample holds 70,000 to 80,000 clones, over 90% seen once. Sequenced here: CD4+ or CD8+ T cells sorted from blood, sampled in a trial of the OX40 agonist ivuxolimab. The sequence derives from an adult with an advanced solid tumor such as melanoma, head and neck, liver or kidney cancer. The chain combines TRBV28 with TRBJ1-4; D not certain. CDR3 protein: CASSPPTPDLSTNEKLFF. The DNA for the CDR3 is TGTGCCAGCAGTCCCCCGACACCCGACCTATCAACTAATGAAAAACTGTTTTTT.